A selection of T cell receptor beta chains follows, all from one sample in a study of technical replicates of blood from several donors. Only in-frame clones appear in the TCRdb table, and some are missing; sequencing was by immunoSEQ multiplex PCR. The profile shows roughly 76,000 clones, 90% to 95% of them singletons. Sample: T cells isolated from PBMCs. Receptors were obtained from a human donor in good health. The CDR3 runs from the conserved cysteine through the conserved F or W. D genes are given only for firm matches. Not all rows give a size; the values are once, few, many and, for expanded clones, a class.

cdr3_length	clone_size	v_call	j_call	d_call	cdr3_nt	cdr3_aa
13	-	TRBV7-6	TRBJ2-1	-	TGTGCCAGCAGCTTAGCTGGCCGCAATGAGCAGTTCTTC	CASSLAGRNEQFF
15	-	TRBV7-9	TRBJ2-1	-	TGTGCCAGCAGCGGAGAAGGGAGCTCCTACAATGAGCAGTTCTTC	CASSGEGSSYNEQFF
13	-	TRBV19	TRBJ1-5	TRBD1	TGTGCCACTGCCGGGACAGGTAGTGGGCCCCAGCATTTT	CATAGTGSGPQHF
15	once	TRBV25-1	TRBJ2-5	TRBD1	TGTGCCAGCAGTGAGTACAGGGGGTCAGTGGAGACCCAGTACTTC	CASSEYRGSVETQYF
11	-	TRBV5-1	TRBJ2-7	-	TGCGCCAGCAGTCTAGCCTACGAGCAGTACTTC	CASSLAYEQYF
14	-	TRBV5-1	TRBJ2-1	TRBD2	TGCGCCAGCAGCCTGACTAGCGGCAACAATGAGCAGTTCTTC	CASSLTSGNNEQFF
14	-	TRBV6-5	TRBJ2-5	-	TGTGCCAGCAGTCCCCCTTTTGCCAGGGAGACCCAGTACTTC	CASSPPFARETQYF
14	-	TRBV6-5	TRBJ1-2	TRBD1	TGTGCCAGCAGTAGAAAAGACAGGGGCCATGGCTACACCTTC	CASSRKDRGHGYTF
16	-	TRBV27	TRBJ2-7	TRBD2	TGTGCCAGCAGTACCTTTCTAGCGGGAGGGCCCTCCGAGCAGTACTTC	CASSTFLAGGPSEQYF
13	-	TRBV29-1	TRBJ2-3	-	TGCAGCGTTGCAGGGAAGAGCACAGATACGCAGTATTTT	CSVAGKSTDTQYF
13	-	TRBV29-1	TRBJ2-7	TRBD1	TGCAGCGTTGGGGGGACAGGTTTTTACGAGCAGTACTTC	CSVGGTGFYEQYF
13	-	TRBV28	TRBJ1-2	-	TGTGCCAGCACCTTAGCAGGGATTAGAGGCTACACCTTC	CASTLAGIRGYTF
13	-	TRBV6-5	TRBJ1-5	-	TGTGCCAGCAGTTACTCACCGGGGCAGCCCCAGCATTTT	CASSYSPGQPQHF
14	-	TRBV28	TRBJ2-1	TRBD1	TGTGCCAGTATGACAGGGGGGGCGCACAATGAGCAGTTCTTC	CASMTGGAHNEQFF
14	-	TRBV9	TRBJ2-7	TRBD2	TGTGCCAGCAGCCGGGGAGGGGATACCTACGAGCAGTACTTC	CASSRGGDTYEQYF
13	-	TRBV2	TRBJ2-7	TRBD1	TGTGCCAGCAGTGGACAGGGGAATCACGAGCAGTACTTC	CASSGQGNHEQYF
14	-	TRBV10-3	TRBJ2-3	-	TGTGCCATCAGTGAGGGAGGATACACAGATACGCAGTATTTT	CAISEGGYTDTQYF